This T cell receptor (beta chain) appears in the sequencing data of a study of TIL therapy for anti-PD-1-resistant metastatic lung cancer. Study information: Tumor harvest preceded PD-1/PD-L1 blockade, followed by nivolumab treatment. Patients had a median age of about 55 years (range 38-75).

Sequencing used immunoSEQ v3. Survey-level samples got some 2 million read pairs; deep-level samples got roughly 5-6.5 million. Data came from immunoSEQ multiplex PCR; TCRdb stores just in-frame clones and leaves some out. The sample lists under 20,000 clones; almost 80% were seen once. Germline trimming cut 3 bases from V and 8 bases from J; bases unmatched to any gene: 7. The CDR3 sequence is 16 residues long. CDR1 is LGHNA and CDR2 is YSLEER in the germline V gene. This clone was recorded once. The time point was: pre-treatment sample, taken before nivolumab and TIL therapy. The chain recombines TRBV4-3 with TRBJ1-6; TRBD1 matches 10 bases. The sequence was obtained from a person aged 25 to 79 with non-small cell lung cancer. The sample in question was blood, obtained at baseline. The CDR3 sequence: CASSQERDRGYSPLHF. The CDR3 DNA reads as TGCGCCAGCAGCCAGGAGCGGGACAGGGGCTATTCACCCCTCCACTTT.